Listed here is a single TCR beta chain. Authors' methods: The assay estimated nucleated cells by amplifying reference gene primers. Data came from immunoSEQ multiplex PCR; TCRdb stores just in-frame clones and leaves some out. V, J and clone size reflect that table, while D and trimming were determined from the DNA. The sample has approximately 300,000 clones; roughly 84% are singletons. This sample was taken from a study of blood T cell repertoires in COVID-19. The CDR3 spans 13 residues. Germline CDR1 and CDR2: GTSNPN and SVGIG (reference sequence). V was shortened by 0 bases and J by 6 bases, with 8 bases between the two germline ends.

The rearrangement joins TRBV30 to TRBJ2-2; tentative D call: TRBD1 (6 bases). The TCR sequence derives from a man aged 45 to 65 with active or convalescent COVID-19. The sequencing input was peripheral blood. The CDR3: CAWSVRGSGELFF. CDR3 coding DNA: TGTGCCTGGAGTGTTAGGGGGTCCGGGGAGCTGTTTTTT. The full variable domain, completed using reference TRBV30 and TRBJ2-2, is SQTIHQWPATLVQPVGSPLSLECTVEGTSNPNLYWYRQAAGRGLQLLFYSVGIGQISSEVPQNLSASRPQDRQFILSSKKLLLSDSGFYLCAWSVRGSGELFFGEGSRLTVL.